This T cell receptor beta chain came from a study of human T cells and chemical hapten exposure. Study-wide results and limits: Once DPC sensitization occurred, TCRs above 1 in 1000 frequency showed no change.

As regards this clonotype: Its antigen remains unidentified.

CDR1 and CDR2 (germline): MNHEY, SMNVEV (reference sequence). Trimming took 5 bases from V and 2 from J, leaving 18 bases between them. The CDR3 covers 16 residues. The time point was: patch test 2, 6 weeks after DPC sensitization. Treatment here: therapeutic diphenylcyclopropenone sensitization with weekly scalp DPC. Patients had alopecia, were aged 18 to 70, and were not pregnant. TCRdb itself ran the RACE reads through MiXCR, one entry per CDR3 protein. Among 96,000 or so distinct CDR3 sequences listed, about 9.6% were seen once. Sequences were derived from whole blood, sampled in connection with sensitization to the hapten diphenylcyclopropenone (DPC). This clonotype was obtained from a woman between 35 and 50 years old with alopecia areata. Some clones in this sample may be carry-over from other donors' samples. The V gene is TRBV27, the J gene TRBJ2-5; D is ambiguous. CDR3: CASSPRPGFLQETQYF. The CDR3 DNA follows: TGTGCCAGCAGTCCACGGCCCGGGTTTCTTCAAGAGACCCAGTACTTC.